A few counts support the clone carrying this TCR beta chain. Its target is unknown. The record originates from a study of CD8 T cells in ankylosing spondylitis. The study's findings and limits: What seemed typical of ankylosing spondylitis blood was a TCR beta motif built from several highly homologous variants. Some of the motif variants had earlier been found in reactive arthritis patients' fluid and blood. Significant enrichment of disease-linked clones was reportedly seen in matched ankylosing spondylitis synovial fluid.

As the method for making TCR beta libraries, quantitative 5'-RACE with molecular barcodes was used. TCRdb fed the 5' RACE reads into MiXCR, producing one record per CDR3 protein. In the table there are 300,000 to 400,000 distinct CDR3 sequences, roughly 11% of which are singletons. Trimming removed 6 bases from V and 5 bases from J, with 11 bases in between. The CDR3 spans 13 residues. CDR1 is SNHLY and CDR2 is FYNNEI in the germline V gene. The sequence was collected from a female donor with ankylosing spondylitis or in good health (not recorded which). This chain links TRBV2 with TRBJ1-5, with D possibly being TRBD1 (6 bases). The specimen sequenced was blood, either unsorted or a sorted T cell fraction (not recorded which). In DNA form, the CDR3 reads TGTGCCAGCAGCAGGGACATTTATCAGCCCCAGCATTTT. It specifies CASSRDIYQPQHF.